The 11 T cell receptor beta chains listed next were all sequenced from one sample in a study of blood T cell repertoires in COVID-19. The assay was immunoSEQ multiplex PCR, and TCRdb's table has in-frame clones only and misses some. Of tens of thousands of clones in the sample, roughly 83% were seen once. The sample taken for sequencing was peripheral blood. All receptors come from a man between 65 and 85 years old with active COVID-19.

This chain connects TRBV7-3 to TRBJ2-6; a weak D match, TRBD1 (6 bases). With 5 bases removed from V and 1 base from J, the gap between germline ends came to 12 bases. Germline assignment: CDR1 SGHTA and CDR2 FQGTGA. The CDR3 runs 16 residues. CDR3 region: CASSLDRTSGANVLTF. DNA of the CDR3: TGTGCCAGCAGCCTCGACAGGACTTCTGGGGCCAACGTCCTGACTTTC.

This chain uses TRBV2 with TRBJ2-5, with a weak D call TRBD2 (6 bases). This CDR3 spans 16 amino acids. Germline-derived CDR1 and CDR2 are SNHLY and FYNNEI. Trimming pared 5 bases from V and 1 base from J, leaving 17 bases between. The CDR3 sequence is CASSRPQTAGQETQYF. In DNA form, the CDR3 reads TGTGCCAGCAGTCGCCCCCAGACAGCGGGCCAAGAGACCCAGTACTTC. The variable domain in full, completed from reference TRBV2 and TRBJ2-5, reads EPEVTQTPSHQVTQMGQEVILRCVPISNHLYFYWYRQILGQKVEFLVSFYNNEISEKSEIFDDQFSVERPDGSNFTLKIRSTKLEDSAMYFCASSRPQTAGQETQYFGPGTRLLVL.

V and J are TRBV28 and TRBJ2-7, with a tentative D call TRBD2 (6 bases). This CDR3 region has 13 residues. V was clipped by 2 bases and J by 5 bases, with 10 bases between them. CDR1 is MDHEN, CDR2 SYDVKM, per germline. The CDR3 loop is CASSLGTLDEQYF. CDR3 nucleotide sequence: TGTGCCAGCAGTTTAGGGACTCTCGACGAGCAGTACTTC.

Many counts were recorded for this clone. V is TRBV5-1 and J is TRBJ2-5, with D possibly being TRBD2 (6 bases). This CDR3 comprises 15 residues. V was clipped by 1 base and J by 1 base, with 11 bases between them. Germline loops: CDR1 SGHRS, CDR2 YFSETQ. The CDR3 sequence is CASSLNTGGQETQYF. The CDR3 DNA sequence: TGCGCCAGCAGCTTGAACACCGGGGGCCAAGAGACCCAGTACTTC.

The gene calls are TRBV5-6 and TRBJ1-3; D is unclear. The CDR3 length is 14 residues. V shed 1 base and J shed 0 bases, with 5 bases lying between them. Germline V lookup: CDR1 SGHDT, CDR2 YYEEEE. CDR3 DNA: TGTGCCAGCAGCTTGAGAGCCTCTGGAAACACCATATATTTT. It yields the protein CASSLRASGNTIYF. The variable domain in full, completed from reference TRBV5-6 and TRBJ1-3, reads DAGVTQSPTHLIKTRGQQVTLRCSPKSGHDTVSWYQQALGQGPQFIFQYYEEEERQRGNFPDRFSGHQFPNYSSELNVNALLLGDSALYLCASSLRASGNTIYFGEGSWLTVV.

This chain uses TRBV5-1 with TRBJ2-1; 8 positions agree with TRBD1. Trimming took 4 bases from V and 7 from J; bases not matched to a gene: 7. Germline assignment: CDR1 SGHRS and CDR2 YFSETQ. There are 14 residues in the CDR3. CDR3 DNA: TGCGCCAGCAGCAATGGACAGGGTCGGAATGAGCAGTTCTTC. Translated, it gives CASSNGQGRNEQFF.

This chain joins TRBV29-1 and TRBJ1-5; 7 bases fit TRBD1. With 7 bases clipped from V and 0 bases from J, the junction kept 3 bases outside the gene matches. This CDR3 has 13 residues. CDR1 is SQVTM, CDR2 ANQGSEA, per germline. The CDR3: CSAGQFSNQPQHF. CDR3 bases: TGCAGCGCGGGACAGTTTAGCAATCAGCCCCAGCATTTT. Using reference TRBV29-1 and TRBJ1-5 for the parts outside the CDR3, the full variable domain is SAVISQKPSRDICQRGTSLTIQCQVDSQVTMMFWYRQQPGQSLTLIATANQGSEATYESGFVIDKFPISRPNLTFSTLTVSNMSPEDSSIYLCSAGQFSNQPQHFGDGTRLSIL.

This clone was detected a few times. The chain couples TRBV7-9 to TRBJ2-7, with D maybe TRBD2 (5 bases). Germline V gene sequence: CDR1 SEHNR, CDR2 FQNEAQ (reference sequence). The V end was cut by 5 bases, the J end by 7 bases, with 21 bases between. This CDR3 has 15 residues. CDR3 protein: CASSPSQVRGEEQYF. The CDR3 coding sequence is TGTGCCAGCAGCCCGTCCCAGGTTCGGGGAGAAGAGCAGTACTTC. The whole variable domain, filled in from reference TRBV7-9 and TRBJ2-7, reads DTGVSQNPRHKITKRGQNVTFRCDPISEHNRLYWYRQTLGQGPEFLTYFQNEAQLEKSRLLSDRFSAERPKGSFSTLEIQRTEQGDSAMYLCASSPSQVRGEEQYFGPGTRLTVT.

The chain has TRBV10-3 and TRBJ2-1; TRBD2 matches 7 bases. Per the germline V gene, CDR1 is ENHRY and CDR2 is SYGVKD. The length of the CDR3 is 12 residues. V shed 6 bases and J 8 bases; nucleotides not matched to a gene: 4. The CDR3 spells CAISWGGDEQFF. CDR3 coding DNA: TGTGCCATCAGCTGGGGGGGTGATGAGCAGTTCTTC.

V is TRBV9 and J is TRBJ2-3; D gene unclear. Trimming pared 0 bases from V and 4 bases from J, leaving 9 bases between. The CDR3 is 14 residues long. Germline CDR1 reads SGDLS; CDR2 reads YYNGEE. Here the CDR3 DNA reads TGTGCCAGCAGCGTAGCGTCCGTCTCAGATACGCAGTATTTT. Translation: CASSVASVSDTQYF.

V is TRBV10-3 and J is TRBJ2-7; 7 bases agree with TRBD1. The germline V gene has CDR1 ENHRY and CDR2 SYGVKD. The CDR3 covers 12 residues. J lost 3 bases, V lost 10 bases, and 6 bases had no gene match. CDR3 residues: CATETGNYEQYF. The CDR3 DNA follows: TGTGCCACCGAGACAGGGAACTACGAGCAGTACTTC.